The sequence of this TCR beta chain was determined in a study of shared clonotypes between healthy human individuals (dated by TCRdb to about 2020). About the full investigation: The cohort comprised two women and a few men aged 18 to 49 years. Different laboratories and diverse techniques were used to prepare libraries and sequence TCR repertoires, to increase sequencing depth and limit assay-specific biases. For each donor, CD4 naive and CD4 memory were each given three plates, CD8 naive was given two plates, and CD8 memory was given one plate. Blood TCR repertoires of roughly five healthy adults were deeply sequenced to estimate repertoire size and the extent of clonotype sharing between individuals. Leukapheresis yielded between about 0.9 and 8.9 billion PBMCs per donor. Points the paper makes about the study in general: Pairwise subsampling indicated that sequencing depth was expected to affect the degree of clonotype sharing among donors. Sampling was restricted to blood, and TCR repertoires in tissue are likely to differ from TCR repertoires in blood. About 4.5% of naive CD4, 3.5% of naive CD8, approximately 2% of memory CD4, and roughly 0.4% of memory CD8 clonotypes were shared across several donors. Rarefaction of sorted-subset datasets indicated incomplete sequencing despite the large sequencing depth. Higher generation probabilities were observed for clonotypes shared by all four sorted-subset donors than for non-shared clonotypes. Estimated clonotype richness was generally larger for naive than for memory subsets. Because the study included only a small number of donors, the genetic and exposure-history diversity represented was limited.

The donors were healthy, HIV-negative adults who had no recently reported acute infections or vaccinations. All donors were Caucasian adults living in Nashville, Tennessee, USA. CD4+ T cells were enriched by magnetic negative selection, after which naive cells were positively selected on CD45RA and the negative fraction was taken as the memory subset. After blood collection by leukapheresis, PBMCs were isolated using Ficoll-Histopaque density gradient centrifugation and then cryopreserved in the vapor phase of liquid nitrogen. Analytical flow cytometry was used to check the purity and quantity of every magnetically sorted T cell population. Each sorted fraction had its genomic DNA isolated and then quantified by UV absorbance on a Nanodrop 2000c. The germline V gene provides CDR1 MNHNS and CDR2 SASEGT. Inclusive of the bounding cysteine and phenylalanine, the CDR3 is 15 residues long. The read is trimmed to its CDR3 DNA, 45 bases read in frame from base 1. Trimming costs V 4 bases and J 7 bases, and their ends lie 16 bases apart.

Using the deep immunoSEQ assay, multiplex PCR amplified TCR CDR3 regions from genomic DNA. For each cell subset, the extracted genomic DNA was distributed evenly across all wells of several immunoSEQ 96-well plates, and each plate served as one replicate. For sorted subsets, around 0.2 ug of genomic DNA, equivalent to roughly 33,000 T cell genomes, went into each replicate PCR. The purified libraries were quantified using a Qubit 3.0 fluorometer, sized with a Bioanalyzer 2100, and then quantified again using the KAPA Library Quantification kit. Every immunoSEQ 96-well plate was sequenced on a dedicated single-read 150-cycle Illumina NextSeq 550 flow cell. In the paper's pipeline: Because the immunoSEQ output included only junctional sequences and no quality scores, the filtering could not be the same as the filtering used for full-length reads. Sequences were annotated with PyIR, a Python wrapper for IgBLAST v1.9, using IMGT germline references to assign V/J genes and CDR3. Reads with weak V/J assignments (E-value above 1e-6), missing CDR3, stop codons, out-of-frame junctions, or ambiguous translated residues were removed. V3J clonotypes were defined as sequences sharing the same inferred V gene, J gene, and CDR3 amino acid sequence. Percentage overlap between repertoires was calculated by dividing the number of shared unique clonotypes by the size of the smaller repertoire. Three approaches were used to assess repertoire richness: RTK rarefaction, the Chao1 estimator, and Recon v2.1 estimates of unobserved clonotypes. Generation probabilities were computed with OLGA for all TCRbeta clonotypes obtained by the gDNA method from several donors. The clones in this table, taken by TCRdb from immuneACCESS, are in-frame only. Not every clone is retained; where verified, under half of the shortfall comes from an unresolved V gene, and the cause of the rest is unknown. V and J calls and clone size come straight from that table; D and trimming were deduced from the DNA. Counted in this sample were 950,000 to 1,100,000 clones; approximately 76% of them appeared once. The ten biggest clones cover less than 1.5% of the sample.

In regard to this clone: This clone's antigen is unknown. Base qualities are not provided; no much larger clone lies one nucleotide away.

What was sequenced was memory CD4+ T cells sorted from blood. Sample cell subset or site, as interpreted from the label and publication: CD45RA-negative fraction. The clonotype originates from a man between 18 and 29 years old in good health. This chain is built from TRBV6-1 and TRBJ2-2; the D segment may tentatively be TRBD1 or TRBD2, each giving 6 matched bases. This receptor carries the CDR3 CASSAVGGFGGELFF. The DNA is as follows: TGTGCCAGCAGTGCCGTGGGGGGCTTCGGCGGGGAGCTGTTTTTT.